Following are 24 T cell receptor beta chains from one sample sequenced in a study of regulatory T cells in long-lasting Graves disease. Documented time point: newly diagnosed GD, antithyroid drugs for less than 3 months. From PBMCs, RNA was extracted and then used to make the TCR library. Construction of the TCR beta libraries employed iRepertoire HTBI primers in conjunction with Arm-PCR of CDR3 regions. TCRdb analysed the multiplex PCR reads with MiXCR anew, one entry per CDR3 protein. The data show approximately 490,000 distinct CDR3 sequences, with 15% to 20% seen just once and 10% to 15% held by the top ten. These same records also appear under a second study, on T cells in Graves' hyperthyroidism and ophthalmopathy.

The sample consisted of peripheral blood mononuclear cells (PBMCs), taken at new diagnosis, from a patient treated with antithyroid drugs. The receptors originated from a man aged 35 to 55 with Graves disease.

This clonotype was picked up many times. V usage is TRBV11-2 and J usage is TRBJ2-7, with a tentative D call TRBD1 (5 bases). Germline CDR1 SGHAT, CDR2 FQNNGV. V lost 1 base to trimming and J lost 12 bases, with 13 bases between them. There are 12 residues in the CDR3. The CDR3 reads CASSLGSRALYF. CDR3 DNA sequence: TGTGCCAGCAGCTTAGGTAGCAGGGCGTTGTACTTC.

Regarding this clonotype: A much more abundant neighbour one base away suggests this may be a read error. The chain couples TRBV2 to TRBJ2-2; perhaps TRBD1 as D (5 bases). The CDR3 has 14 amino acids. CDR1 is SNHLY, CDR2 FYNNEI, per germline. Trimming shortened V by 7 bases and J by 0 bases, and 9 bases separated the two germline ends. In DNA form, the CDR3 reads TGTGCCAGCAAGGGGCCCACGAACACCGGGGAGCTGTTTTTT. Translated: CASKGPTNTGELFF.

This chain links TRBV20-1 with TRBJ1-4; D gene ambiguous. Trimming pared 1 base from V and 5 bases from J, leaving 11 bases between. Germline loops: CDR1 DFQATT, CDR2 SNEGSKA (reference sequence). The CDR3 totals 14 residues. CDR3 residues: CSARVRLWNEKLFF. CDR3 DNA sequence: TGCAGTGCTAGAGTTCGTTTATGGAATGAAAAACTGTTTTTT.

This clonotype was picked up a small number of times. The rearrangement uses TRBV24-1 and TRBJ2-7; 8 bases fit TRBD1. The CDR3 is made up of 15 amino acids. Germline CDR1 is KGHDR and CDR2 is SFDVKD. The J segment lost 2 bases and the V segment lost 3 bases, leaving 5 bases of the junction unmatched. The CDR3 coding sequence is TGTGCCACCAGTGATCCCCGGGGACAGGCCTACGAGCAGTACTTC. It encodes CATSDPRGQAYEQYF.

This clonotype was counted only a few times. V gene TRBV20-1 combines with J gene TRBJ1-1; TRBD1 aligns across 8 bases. This CDR3 is built from 13 residues. CDR1 is DFQATT and CDR2 is SNEGSKA in the germline V gene (reference sequence). The CDR3 DNA reads TGCGCACTCCGGACAGGGCTCAACACTGAAGCTTTCTTT. Amino acid sequence: CALRTGLNTEAFF.

This clonotype was counted ten times or more. The V gene is TRBV2, the J gene TRBJ2-3, with D possibly being TRBD2 (6 bases). The CDR3 has 16 amino acids. Germline V gene data show CDR1 as SNHLY and CDR2 as FYNNEI. The V end was cut by 0 bases, the J end by 2 bases, with 12 bases between. CDR3 nucleotides: TGTGCCAGCAGTGAAGCAACTAGCAGAACCACAGATACGCAGTATTTT. Amino acids: CASSEATSRTTDTQYF.

This clonotype was counted between two and nine times. This chain joins TRBV19 and TRBJ2-1, with TRBD2 matching over 8 bases. This CDR3 is 17 amino acids long. V dropped 5 bases and J dropped 1; count of bases not matched to a gene: 10. Germline V gene lookup returns CDR1 LNHDA and CDR2 SQIVND (reference sequence). The CDR3 DNA follows: TGTGCCAGTAGTCCCCATAGCGGGATAAGGTCCTACAATGAGCAGTTCTTC. Its translation: CASSPHSGIRSYNEQFF. Based on the CDR3 plus reference TRBV19 and TRBJ2-1, the full variable domain is DGGITQSPKYLFRKEGQNVTLSCEQNLNHDAMYWYRQDPGQGLRLIYYSQIVNDFQKGDIAEGYSVSREKKESFPLTVTSAQKNPTAFYLCASSPHSGIRSYNEQFFGPGTRLTVL.

This clonotype was counted at least ten times. This chain joins TRBV11-2 and TRBJ2-1; D uncertain. CDR1 and CDR2 from the germline V gene are SGHAT and FQNNGV. V was shortened by 1 base and J by 4 bases, with 8 bases between the two germline ends. The CDR3 sequence is 14 residues long. The DNA for the CDR3 is TGTGCCAGCAGCTTAGGTAACGTATACAATGAGCAGTTCTTC. Its protein product is CASSLGNVYNEQFF.

This clonotype was seen more than once but under ten times. The DNA for the CDR3 is TGCGCCAGCAGCACCGGGACAGGGGGCGGTCTTGCTGAAGCTTTCTTT. As protein: CASSTGTGGGLAEAFF. The gene calls are TRBV5-1 and TRBJ1-1, with 12 bases identical to TRBD1. This CDR3 contains 16 residues. V lost 4 bases, J lost 6 bases, and 10 bases stayed unmatched. Germline lookup yields CDR1 SGHRS and CDR2 YFSETQ.

This clonotype was observed at least ten times. This chain joins TRBV12-3 or TRBV12-4 and TRBJ1-1; 7 bases fit TRBD1. The CDR3 loop spans 14 amino acids. V lost 5 bases to trimming and J lost 7 bases; unmatched junction nucleotides: 10. The CDR3 coding sequence is TGTGCCAGCAGTCCCAACAGGGGACTAGGTGAAGCTTTCTTT. This gives the protein CASSPNRGLGEAFF.

The gene calls are TRBV12-3 or TRBV12-4 and TRBJ2-2; TRBD2 matches 10 bases. Losses at the gene ends were 3 bases for V and 5 bases for J; bases not matched to a gene: 9. The CDR3 length is 17 residues. CDR3 amino acids: CASSFSLAGVETGELFF. CDR3 nucleotide sequence: TGTGCCAGCAGTTTCAGCCTAGCGGGAGTTGAAACCGGGGAGCTGTTTTTT.

The genes are TRBV20-1 and TRBJ2-5; D is ambiguous. V lost 0 bases and J lost 1, with 6 bases in between. From germline, CDR1 is DFQATT and CDR2 SNEGSKA (reference sequence). CDR3 size: 13 residues. CDR3 region: CSARDDAQETQYF. The CDR3 DNA follows: TGCAGTGCTAGAGATGATGCCCAAGAGACCCAGTACTTC.

In this sample, this clonotype turned up a few times. The chain links TRBV7-9 to TRBJ1-2; 7 bases agree with TRBD1. The CDR3 extends over 16 amino acids. Per the germline V gene, CDR1 is SEHNR and CDR2 is FQNEAQ (reference sequence). The V segment lost 1 base and the J segment 4 bases; nucleotides outside the gene matches: 9. The CDR3 bases are TGTGCCAGCAGCTTAGTTTTGGCAGGGGGTGTCTATGGCTACACCTTC. Amino acid sequence: CASSLVLAGGVYGYTF. Together with reference TRBV7-9 and TRBJ1-2, the CDR3 gives the full variable domain: DTGVSQNPRHKITKRGQNVTFRCDPISEHNRLYWYRQTLGQGPEFLTYFQNEAQLEKSRLLSDRFSAERPKGSFSTLEIQRTEQGDSAMYLCASSLVLAGGVYGYTFGSGTRLTVV.

The rearrangement joins TRBV5-1 to TRBJ2-2, with D perhaps matching TRBD1 (6 bases). This CDR3 has 14 residues. Germline V CDR1 and CDR2: SGHRS, YFSETQ. V gave up 6 bases and J gave up 6 bases, with 15 bases separating them. The chain's CDR3 is CASNPGTSPGELFF. CDR3 DNA: TGCGCCAGCAACCCCGGGACATCGCCCGGGGAGCTGTTTTTT.

The chain links TRBV5-1 to TRBJ2-1; TRBD1 aligns across 10 bases. This CDR3 spans 14 amino acids. The V segment lost 7 bases and the J segment 10 bases; nucleotides outside the gene matches: 11. The germline CDR1 and CDR2 sequences are SGHRS and YFSETQ. The CDR3 DNA reads TGCGCCAGCGGACCCATCGGACAGGGGGAAGAGCAGTTCTTC. Translated: CASGPIGQGEEQFF.

In this sample, this clonotype turned up a few times. This chain uses TRBV30 with TRBJ2-1, with D perhaps matching TRBD2 (5 bases). The CDR3 is 12 amino acids. V lost 5 bases and J 4 bases, leaving 9 bases between the germline ends. The germline V gene has CDR1 GTSNPN and CDR2 SVGIG (reference sequence). This chain's CDR3 is CAWGPGYNEQFF. The DNA for the CDR3 is TGTGCCTGGGGTCCGGGGTACAATGAGCAGTTCTTC.

The table lists this clonotype with many counts. V usage is TRBV2 and J usage is TRBJ2-7; 11 bases line up with TRBD2. CDR3 length equals 14 residues. Germline values: CDR1 SNHLY, CDR2 FYNNEI. V gave up 5 bases and J gave up 2 bases; unmatched junction bases: 2. CDR3 amino acids: CASSKGLAAYEQYF. CDR3 bases: TGTGCCAGCAGTAAGGGACTAGCGGCCTACGAGCAGTACTTC.

This clonotype appeared a few times. The V and J genes are TRBV20-1 and TRBJ2-7, with D possibly being TRBD1 or TRBD2 (5 bases each). Trimming removed 3 bases from V and 3 bases from J, with 21 bases in between. Germline V CDR1 and CDR2: DFQATT, SNEGSKA (reference sequence). The CDR3 loop spans 16 amino acids. DNA for the CDR3: TGCAGTGCTAGGATTTGGGGCGCGGGTGCTCTCTACGAGCAGTACTTC. Its translation: CSARIWGAGALYEQYF.

The sample holds many counts of this clonotype. The J gene is TRBJ2-7, the V gene TRBV5-1; possibly TRBD1 for D (6 bases). The germline V and J ends were trimmed by 4 bases and 2 bases, with 19 bases remaining between them. CDR1 and CDR2 from the germline V gene are SGHRS and YFSETQ. This CDR3 has 16 residues. Here the CDR3 reads CASSPVPGQTAYEQYF. The CDR3 DNA follows: TGCGCCAGCAGCCCCGTTCCGGGACAAACAGCCTACGAGCAGTACTTC.

There are a few counts of this clonotype. The chain uses TRBV24-1 and TRBJ2-1; 12 positions match TRBD2. The V segment lost 4 bases and the J segment 8 bases; nucleotides outside the gene matches: 8. The CDR3 consists of 16 residues. Germline assignment: CDR1 KGHDR and CDR2 SFDVKD. The CDR3 DNA reads as TGTGCCACCAGTGACTCTCTAGCGGGGGGGCTGGATGAGCAGTTCTTC. Translation: CATSDSLAGGLDEQFF.

This chain joins TRBV20-1 and TRBJ2-1; no firm D call. V lost 4 bases and J 2 bases, leaving 12 bases between the germline ends. The CDR3 has 14 residues. From germline, CDR1 is DFQATT and CDR2 SNEGSKA (reference sequence). The CDR3 DNA reads TGCAGTGCTAAGGGTCTAGTCACCTACAATGAGCAGTTCTTC. It specifies CSAKGLVTYNEQFF.

This clonotype was detected only a few times. The V and J genes are TRBV15 and TRBJ1-1; D is possibly TRBD1 (5 bases). V lost 0 bases and J lost 4, with 6 bases in between. Per the germline V gene, CDR1 is LNHNV and CDR2 is YYDKDF (reference sequence). This CDR3 spans 13 amino acids. The CDR3 sequence is CATSRDRATEAFF. The CDR3 DNA reads as TGTGCCACCAGCAGAGACAGGGCCACTGAAGCTTTCTTT.

There are many counts of this clonotype. This CDR3 is CASSRRTGRSLYSPLHF. As DNA, the CDR3 is TGTGCCAGCAGTCGAAGGACAGGTCGGTCGCTGTACTCACCCCTCCACTTT. This chain connects TRBV6-1 to TRBJ1-6; 7 bases agree with TRBD1. Germline V gives CDR1 MNHNS, CDR2 SASEGT. The CDR3 covers 17 residues. V shed 5 bases and J 10 bases; nucleotides not matched to a gene: 17.

There are many counts of this clonotype. The chain employs TRBV7-2 and TRBJ2-1, with 7 bases that match TRBD2. V was clipped by 5 bases and J by 7 bases; unmatched bases: 14. CDR3 size: 16 residues. Germline CDR1 SGHTA, CDR2 FQGNSA. CDR3 nucleotide sequence: TGTGCCAGCAGCCCTCGCAGTTCTAGCGGAGTTAATGAGCAGTTCTTC. This codes for CASSPRSSSGVNEQFF.